Below, 23 T cell receptor beta chains from the same sample are listed, as sequenced in a study of early T cells in non-severe SARS-CoV-2 infection. Each CDR3 protein gets one entry after TCRdb re-called the 5' RACE reads with MiXCR. The repertoire has 85,000 to 90,000 distinct CDR3 sequences, about 15% of them found once; the top ten carry roughly 6%. The sample consisted of whole blood. The receptors stem from an adult who was a healthcare worker with PCR-confirmed SARS-CoV-2 infection or an uninfected control (not recorded which).

This chain connects TRBV5-1 to TRBJ2-5; D may match TRBD1 or TRBD2 (6 bases each). CDR1 is SGHRS, CDR2 YFSETQ, per germline. The CDR3 has 14 residues. V was cut by 3 bases and J by 3 bases, with 12 bases left in between. CDR3 bases: TGCGCCAGCAGCTGGGGGGCGGTAAAAGAGACCCAGTACTTC. This gives the protein CASSWGAVKETQYF.

The rearrangement uses TRBV5-1 and TRBJ1-3; D ambiguous. Germline lookup yields CDR1 SGHRS and CDR2 YFSETQ. CDR3 length equals 19 residues. V was cut by 0 bases and J by 0 bases, with 19 bases left in between. In DNA, the CDR3 is TGCGCCAGCAGCTTGGCCCGGAAACAGTCCCTATTCTCTGGAAACACCATATATTTT. Translated: CASSLARKQSLFSGNTIYF.

This clonotype came up many times. The V gene is TRBV6-5, the J gene TRBJ1-6; tentative D call: TRBD1 (5 bases). Germline CDR1 reads MNHEY; CDR2 reads SVGAGI. The V end was cut by 2 bases, the J end by 7 bases, with 6 bases between. The CDR3 runs to 13 residues. DNA of the CDR3: TGTGCCAGCAGTTACCAGGGAAATTCACCCCTCCACTTT. As protein: CASSYQGNSPLHF.

In regard to this clonotype: A much larger clone differs from this one at a single base, so this may be a read error. The J gene is TRBJ2-3, the V gene TRBV11-2; D is uncertain. This CDR3 has 12 amino acids. CDR1 is SGHAT and CDR2 is FQNNGV in the germline V gene. Between the trimmed V and J ends, which lost 5 bases and 3 bases, there was a span of 6 bases. The CDR3 nucleotides are TGTGCCAGCAGCCATGGGACAGATACGCAGTATTTT. This encodes CASSHGTDTQYF.

The rearrangement uses TRBV20-1 and TRBJ1-1; 8 nucleotides line up with TRBD1. The CDR3 covers 11 residues. Germline-derived CDR1 and CDR2 are DFQATT and SNEGSKA (reference sequence). V shed 6 bases and J 8 bases; nucleotides not matched to a gene: 5. CDR3 loop: CSAPRTGEAFF. CDR3 nucleotide sequence: TGCAGTGCCCCGCGGACAGGGGAAGCTTTCTTT.

This clonotype was seen repeatedly, ten times or more. This sequence joins TRBV7-8 and TRBJ1-2; D may be TRBD1 (6 bases). The CDR3 is 15 amino acids. The germline V and J ends were trimmed by 3 bases and 1 base, with 12 bases remaining between them. Germline assignment: CDR1 SGHVS and CDR2 FQNEAQ. CDR3 sequence (DNA): TGTGCCAGCAGCTTTGAGACAGGAGTTAACTATGGCTACACCTTC. The encoded protein is CASSFETGVNYGYTF. Using reference TRBV7-8 and TRBJ1-2 for the parts outside the CDR3, the full variable domain is GAGVSQSPRYKVAKRGQDVALRCDPISGHVSLFWYQQALGQGPEFLTYFQNEAQLDKSGLPSDRFFAERPEGSVSTLKIQRTQQEDSAVYLCASSFETGVNYGYTFGSGTRLTVV.

This clonotype was counted between two and nine times. The rearrangement joins TRBV18 to TRBJ2-7; TRBD2 aligns across 8 bases. The CDR3 is 16 amino acids. Germline assignment: CDR1 KGHSH and CDR2 LQKENI. V dropped 3 bases and J dropped 1; count of bases not matched to a gene: 8. This CDR3 reads CASSPPSSGLSYEQYF. CDR3 nucleotide sequence: TGTGCCAGCTCACCCCCCTCTAGCGGGCTTTCCTACGAGCAGTACTTC.

This clonotype appeared a few times. This rearrangement joins TRBV20-1 to TRBJ2-2; the D call may be TRBD1 or TRBD2 (5 bases each). The V end lost 0 bases, the J end lost 1 base, and 9 bases lay between the germline ends. This CDR3 is 15 amino acids long. CDR1 is DFQATT, CDR2 SNEGSKA, per germline (reference sequence). The CDR3: CSARDGTVNTGELFF. CDR3 coding DNA: TGCAGTGCTAGAGACGGGACGGTGAACACCGGGGAGCTGTTTTTT.

In its sample, this clonotype was seen a few times. The chain combines TRBV28 with TRBJ2-7, with D possibly being TRBD1 or TRBD2 (6 bases each). V dropped 8 bases and J dropped 6 bases, with 17 bases sitting between them. CDR1 and CDR2 (germline): MDHEN, SYDVKM. CDR3 length: 13 residues. CDR3 in amino acids: CASLSRGVGEQYF. In DNA, the CDR3 is TGTGCCAGCCTCTCAAGGGGGGTGGGCGAGCAGTACTTC.

This chain uses TRBV10-2 with TRBJ2-5, with TRBD2 identical over 7 bases. From germline, CDR1 is WSHSY and CDR2 SAAADI. The length of the CDR3 is 11 residues. With 2 bases clipped from V and 11 bases from J, the junction kept 2 bases outside the gene matches. CDR3 in amino acids: CASSETGGQYF. The CDR3 region has the DNA TGCGCCAGCAGTGAGACGGGGGGACAGTACTTC.

This clonotype was counted between two and nine times. J is TRBJ1-5 and V is TRBV10-3; TRBD1 aligns across 9 bases. This CDR3 is built from 16 residues. V lost 6 bases to trimming and J lost 6 bases; unmatched junction nucleotides: 12. Per the germline V gene, CDR1 is ENHRY and CDR2 is SYGVKD. This chain's CDR3 is CAIRNGTGLKSQPQHF. The CDR3 coding sequence is TGTGCCATCAGAAACGGGACAGGGTTAAAGAGTCAGCCCCAGCATTTT.

This clonotype has just a few counts. The CDR3 DNA reads as TGTGCCAGCAGAGACAGGGGGACGGATACGCAGTATTTT. It is translated as CASRDRGTDTQYF. The chain has TRBV28 and TRBJ2-3; TRBD1 agrees at 9 bases. V lost 6 bases, J lost 6 bases, and 4 bases stayed unmatched. Germline loops: CDR1 MDHEN, CDR2 SYDVKM. This CDR3 contains 13 residues.

V and J are TRBV28 and TRBJ1-6; D is uncertain. CDR3 length equals 13 residues. Germline V lookup: CDR1 MDHEN, CDR2 SYDVKM. V was shortened by 6 bases and J by 6 bases, with 9 bases between the two germline ends. The CDR3 reads CASRKASNSPLHF. DNA for the CDR3: TGTGCCAGCAGAAAGGCTAGTAATTCACCCCTCCACTTT.

The table lists this clonotype with many counts. The chain employs TRBV12-3 or TRBV12-4 and TRBJ2-7; TRBD1 matches at 9 bases. The CDR3 is 14 amino acids. J lost 7 bases, V lost 2 bases, and 6 bases had no gene match. CDR3 coding DNA: TGTGCCAGCAGTTTAACGGGACAGGGAGTGGAGCAGTACTTC. This sequence encodes CASSLTGQGVEQYF.

The genes are TRBV18 and TRBJ1-5; no clear D. V lost 3 bases, J lost 7 bases, and 10 bases lay in between. The CDR3 is 13 residues long. Germline loops: CDR1 KGHSH, CDR2 LQKENI. The CDR3 bases are TGTGCCAGCTCACCGGAGGGTTGGCAGCCCCAGCATTTT. This gives the protein CASSPEGWQPQHF.

This clonotype appeared many times. The V gene is TRBV29-1, the J gene TRBJ1-1; D possibly corresponds to TRBD1 (5 bases). CDR1 and CDR2 (germline): SQVTM, ANQGSEA. V was clipped by 7 bases and J by 1 base, with 7 bases between them. The CDR3 extends over 11 amino acids. As DNA, the CDR3 is TGCAGCGGGGGCGCGAACACTGAAGCTTTCTTT. It codes for CSGGANTEAFF. The full variable domain, its missing parts supplied by reference TRBV29-1 and TRBJ1-1, is SAVISQKPSRDICQRGTSLTIQCQVDSQVTMMFWYRQQPGQSLTLIATANQGSEATYESGFVIDKFPISRPNLTFSTLTVSNMSPEDSSIYLCSGGANTEAFFGQGTRLTVV.

The sample holds a few counts of this clonotype. V and J are TRBV5-6 and TRBJ2-1; TRBD1 matches 7 bases. Germline V gives CDR1 SGHDT, CDR2 YYEEEE. The CDR3 has 13 amino acids. Germline trimming cut 4 bases from V and 3 bases from J; bases unmatched to any gene: 1. In nucleotides, the CDR3 is TGTGCCAGCAGCGGGACAGTCTACAATGAGCAGTTCTTC. Protein product: CASSGTVYNEQFF. Complete variable domain (other parts from reference TRBV5-6 and TRBJ2-1): DAGVTQSPTHLIKTRGQQVTLRCSPKSGHDTVSWYQQALGQGPQFIFQYYEEEERQRGNFPDRFSGHQFPNYSSELNVNALLLGDSALYLCASSGTVYNEQFFGPGTRLTVL.

J is TRBJ1-4 and V is TRBV10-3; tentative D call: TRBD1 (5 bases). There are 16 residues in the CDR3. Germline loops: CDR1 ENHRY, CDR2 SYGVKD. The V end was cut by 0 bases, the J end by 5 bases, with 13 bases between. CDR3: CAISESILRGNEKLFF. CDR3 nucleotide sequence: TGTGCCATCAGTGAGTCGATTCTACGGGGGAATGAAAAACTGTTTTTT.

This sequence joins TRBV11-2 and TRBJ1-3; D is possibly TRBD1 (6 bases). The CDR3 covers 14 residues. The germline gives CDR1 SGHAT, CDR2 FQNNGV. Between the trimmed V and J ends, which lost 4 bases and 4 bases, there was a span of 11 bases. In DNA form, the CDR3 reads TGTGCCAGCAGCTCTGACAGGAACGGAAACACCATATATTTT. Translated, it gives CASSSDRNGNTIYF.

The V call is TRBV24-1, the J call TRBJ1-1; D is possibly TRBD1 (6 bases). Germline V lookup: CDR1 KGHDR, CDR2 SFDVKD. The CDR3 runs to 15 residues. V was pared by 5 bases and J by 1 base, with 13 bases between. The CDR3 loop is CATSGVGGPNTEAFF. CDR3 bases: TGTGCCACCAGTGGGGTTGGGGGCCCGAACACTGAAGCTTTCTTT.

This clonotype was found a few times. The chain joins TRBV7-6 to TRBJ2-7; 7 bases are shared with TRBD1. CDR1 SGHVS and CDR2 FNYEAQ come from the germline V gene. Trimming removed 2 bases from V and 2 bases from J; junction bases left unmatched: 3. This CDR3 is built from 14 residues. CDR3 sequence: CASSLRQGAYEQYF. The CDR3 DNA sequence: TGTGCCAGCAGCTTAAGACAGGGCGCCTACGAGCAGTACTTC.

A few counts support this clonotype. This chain connects TRBV28 to TRBJ2-3; D unresolved. The germline CDR1 and CDR2 sequences are MDHEN and SYDVKM. The length of the CDR3 is 12 residues. Trimming took 11 bases from V and 2 from J, leaving 11 bases between them. The DNA of the CDR3 is TGTGCCGTCAGAGGCGTCACAGATACGCAGTATTTT. Its protein product is CAVRGVTDTQYF.

The chain links TRBV20-1 to TRBJ1-1; D call uncertain. CDR3 length equals 12 residues. CDR1 and CDR2 from the germline V gene are DFQATT and SNEGSKA (reference sequence). V shed 0 bases and J shed 0 bases, with 2 bases lying between them. The CDR3 here is CSARELNTEAFF. As DNA, the CDR3 is TGCAGTGCTAGAGAGCTGAACACTGAAGCTTTCTTT.